These 24 T cell receptor beta chains originate from one sample sequenced in a study of T cells in Graves' hyperthyroidism and ophthalmopathy (dated by TCRdb to between 2017 and 2020). The receptor library was made with multiplex PCR. Sequencing relied on an Illumina HiSeq 2000. Amplification of TCR beta CDR3 regions was carried out from RNA transcripts. For the first round of RT-PCR on the TCR CDR3, the HTBI primer set was used together with the Qiagen OneStep RT-PCR kit. TCRdb cleaned the public reads at Q25 with fastp, built clones with MiXCR and kept in-frame beta chains. Each CDR3 protein gets just one entry, which takes the most common genes and DNA from the rows behind it. The sample records more than 300,000 distinct CDR3 sequences, less than 20% of which are singletons. Around two fifths of the sample comes from the top ten. The sample comprised blood. These receptors were taken from a man aged 18 to 30 with Graves' ophthalmopathy.

The chain uses TRBV5-1 and TRBJ2-7; D unresolved. Deletions cut 5 bases from V and 3 bases from J, with 6 bases between. Germline CDR1 SGHRS, CDR2 YFSETQ. This CDR3 has 11 residues. The CDR3, as DNA: TGCGCCAGCAGACAGCACTACGAGCAGTACTTC. This codes for CASRQHYEQYF.

The chain recombines TRBV27 with TRBJ2-5; the D gene is possibly TRBD1 (5 bases). Between the trimmed V and J ends, which lost 4 bases and 5 bases, there was a span of 14 bases. CDR1 MNHEY and CDR2 SMNVEV come from the germline V gene (reference sequence). The CDR3 is 14 amino acids. In nucleotides, the CDR3 is TGTGCCAGCAGTTCGATGGGGCTAACGGAGACCCAGTACTTC. This sequence encodes CASSSMGLTETQYF.

This clonotype was seen a handful of times. The rearrangement links TRBV27 to TRBJ2-5; no clear D. Germline V lookup: CDR1 MNHEY, CDR2 SMNVEV (reference sequence). CDR3 size: 14 residues. V was pared by 5 bases and J by 4 bases, with 14 bases between. CDR3: CASSPSRRRETQYF. The CDR3 bases are TGTGCCAGCAGTCCGAGTCGACGGCGAGAGACCCAGTACTTC.

The V and J genes are TRBV4-1 and TRBJ2-5; 7 bases are shared with TRBD2. This CDR3 is 16 amino acids long. The V gene's germline CDR1 is MGHRA and CDR2 YSYEKL. With 5 bases clipped from V and 5 bases from J, the junction kept 14 bases outside the gene matches. This CDR3 reads CASSIGGLRAGETQYF. CDR3 in DNA: TGCGCCAGCAGCATCGGGGGACTAAGAGCAGGGGAGACCCAGTACTTC.

This clonotype has ten or more counts. The chain carries TRBV27 and TRBJ2-2; D may match TRBD1 or TRBD2 (6 bases each). Germline CDR1 is MNHEY and CDR2 is SMNVEV (reference sequence). This CDR3 is 14 amino acids long. Trimming took 10 bases from V and 8 from J, leaving 20 bases between them. CDR3 sequence (DNA): TGTGCCACCTCAGTGGGGGGCGCGGGGGGGGAGCTGTTTTTT. Encoded protein: CATSVGGAGGELFF.

This clonotype occurred many times. V and J are TRBV28 and TRBJ1-6, with D possibly TRBD1 on 5 matching bases. The V end lost 5 bases, the J end lost 2 bases, and 10 bases lay between the germline ends. Germline CDR1 MDHEN, CDR2 SYDVKM. CDR3 length: 15 amino acids. CDR3 amino acids: CASSMKGAYNSPLHF. The DNA of the CDR3 is TGTGCCAGCAGTATGAAAGGGGCCTATAATTCACCCCTCCACTTT.

This clonotype was seen more than once but under ten times. A read error may produce the germline difference seen at one junction end. The chain has TRBV20-1 and TRBJ1-6; TRBD1 aligns across 9 bases. This CDR3 has 14 residues. Germline assignment: CDR1 DFQATT and CDR2 SNEGSKA (reference sequence). CDR3 sequence (DNA): TGCGGTGCAAAGCTACAGGGGGCTGGTTCACCCCTCCACTTT. It is translated as CGAKLQGAGSPLHF.

This clonotype was recorded a few times. The genes are TRBV20-1 and TRBJ1-3; the match to TRBD1 covers 8 bases. This CDR3 has 18 residues. V lost 6 bases, J lost 4 bases, and 20 bases stayed unmatched. Per the germline V gene, CDR1 is DFQATT and CDR2 is SNEGSKA (reference sequence). The CDR3, as DNA: TGCAGTGCGCAACCTTGGACAGGGCGATCCCTACGCGGAAACACCATATATTTT. It specifies CSAQPWTGRSLRGNTIYF.

This clonotype has ten or more counts. V and J are TRBV5-6 and TRBJ1-1; 8 bases agree with TRBD1. There are 14 residues in the CDR3. V was clipped by 3 bases and J by 3 bases; unmatched bases: 4. Germline-derived CDR1 and CDR2 are SGHDT and YYEEEE. The CDR3 is CASSWGQVYTEAFF. DNA of the CDR3: TGTGCCAGCAGCTGGGGACAGGTTTACACTGAAGCTTTCTTT.

The chain recombines TRBV12-3 or TRBV12-4 with TRBJ2-3, with a weak D call TRBD1 (6 bases). Between the trimmed V and J ends, which lost 3 bases and 10 bases, there was a span of 8 bases. CDR3 length: 11 residues. CDR3 in DNA: TGTGCCAGCAGTTTCCCAGGGGCGCAGTATTTT. This sequence encodes CASSFPGAQYF.

This clonotype was counted at least ten times. DNA for the CDR3: TGTGCCAGCAGTGAGGCGGGGGTAGATACGCAGTATTTT. It encodes CASSEAGVDTQYF. The V call is TRBV6-1, the J call TRBJ2-3; 7 bases agree with TRBD2. The germline CDR1 and CDR2 sequences are MNHNS and SASEGT. V was clipped by 3 bases and J by 5 bases; unmatched bases: 2. The CDR3 is 13 residues long.

This clonotype was seen ten or more times. V is TRBV7-2 and J is TRBJ2-5; a possible D gene is TRBD2 (6 bases). Germline lookup yields CDR1 SGHTA and CDR2 FQGNSA. The CDR3 is made up of 15 amino acids. Trimming removed 5 bases at V and 1 base at J, with 14 bases between. The CDR3 DNA reads as TGTGCCAGCAGCCCCCTTGCGGGGACCCAAGAGACCCAGTACTTC. It yields the protein CASSPLAGTQETQYF.

This chain connects TRBV19 to TRBJ1-1, with D tentatively TRBD1 (6 bases). The CDR3 is 15 residues long. From germline, CDR1 is LNHDA and CDR2 SQIVND (reference sequence). Trimming shortened V by 5 bases and J by 0 bases, and 13 bases separated the two germline ends. The CDR3 nucleotides read TGTGCCAGTAGTCCGGACAGCCTTCTGAACACTGAAGCTTTCTTT. Translated: CASSPDSLLNTEAFF.

This clonotype was counted between two and nine times. V usage is TRBV20-1 and J usage is TRBJ2-1, with 7 bases that match TRBD2. The CDR3 consists of 14 residues. With 8 bases clipped from V and 5 bases from J, the junction kept 12 bases outside the gene matches. Germline CDR1 reads DFQATT; CDR2 reads SNEGSKA (reference sequence). Here the CDR3 reads CSLPSRDYDNEQFF. CDR3 DNA sequence: TGCAGTCTCCCTTCCCGGGACTACGACAATGAGCAGTTCTTC.

J is TRBJ1-5 and V is TRBV7-8, with D perhaps TRBD1 (5 bases). The CDR3 totals 18 residues. CDR1 is SGHVS and CDR2 is FQNEAQ in the germline V gene. Trimming took 1 base from V and 0 from J, leaving 16 bases between them. The CDR3 reads CASSLEVARGYSNQPQHF. The DNA for the CDR3 is TGTGCCAGCAGCTTAGAAGTTGCCCGGGGGTATAGCAATCAGCCCCAGCATTTT. The full variable domain, its missing parts supplied by reference TRBV7-8 and TRBJ1-5, is GAGVSQSPRYKVAKRGQDVALRCDPISGHVSLFWYQQALGQGPEFLTYFQNEAQLDKSGLPSDRFFAERPEGSVSTLKIQRTQQEDSAVYLCASSLEVARGYSNQPQHFGDGTRLSIL.

This clonotype was detected many times. This rearrangement joins TRBV5-1 to TRBJ2-7; D uncertain. The CDR3 has 12 residues. Trimming cost V 4 bases and J 2 bases, with 7 bases left between them. Germline V CDR1 and CDR2: SGHRS, YFSETQ. The CDR3 DNA follows: TGCGCCAGCAGCGGTCAGACCTACGAGCAGTACTTC. It yields the protein CASSGQTYEQYF.

The sample holds many counts of this clonotype. The genes are TRBV27 and TRBJ1-3; D is undetermined. CDR1 and CDR2 from the germline V gene are MNHEY and SMNVEV (reference sequence). The CDR3 is 15 residues long. With 0 bases removed from V and 4 bases from J, the gap between germline ends came to 10 bases. As DNA, the CDR3 is TGTGCCAGCAGTTTATCCGGGTACCCCGGAAACACCATATATTTT. This codes for CASSLSGYPGNTIYF.

This clonotype showed up many times. The rearrangement joins TRBV3-1 to TRBJ1-1; D is unresolved. The CDR3 is 15 residues long. Deletions cut 6 bases from V and 3 bases from J, with 17 bases between. CDR1 and CDR2 (germline): LGHDT, YNNKEL (reference sequence). CDR3 loop: CASSPFVGSYTEAFF. CDR3 nucleotides: TGTGCCAGCAGTCCTTTTGTGGGGTCCTACACTGAAGCTTTCTTT.

This clonotype was seen at least ten times. V gene TRBV18 combines with J gene TRBJ1-2, with TRBD1 identical over 7 bases. Germline CDR1 KGHSH, CDR2 LQKENI. The V gene end was trimmed by 6 bases and the J gene end by 4 bases; junction bases not matched to a gene: 8. The CDR3 is 14 residues long. DNA of the CDR3: TGTGCCAGCTCGCCAGCCGAGGGGGCCTATGGCTACACCTTC. Amino acid sequence: CASSPAEGAYGYTF.

This clonotype showed up many times. The rearrangement joins TRBV28 to TRBJ2-7, with D possibly being TRBD2 (5 bases). The CDR3 totals 15 residues. CDR1 is MDHEN, CDR2 SYDVKM, per germline. Trimming removed 4 bases at V and 0 bases at J, with 13 bases between. The CDR3 sequence is CASSSAGASSYEQYF. For the CDR3, the DNA is TGTGCCAGCAGTTCTGCGGGCGCGAGCTCCTACGAGCAGTACTTC. The full variable domain, with the rest looked up from reference TRBV28 and TRBJ2-7, is DVKVTQSSRYLVKRTGEKVFLECVQDMDHENMFWYRQDPGLGLRLIYFSYDVKMKEKGDIPEGYSVSREKKERFSLILESASTNQTSMYLCASSSAGASSYEQYFGPGTRLTVT.

This clonotype was recorded a few times. The chain links TRBV20-1 to TRBJ2-7, with 7 bases aligning to TRBD2. Per germline, CDR1 DFQATT and CDR2 SNEGSKA (reference sequence). This CDR3 region has 13 residues. J gave up 4 bases and V 4 bases, and 7 bases lay outside the gene matches. This chain's CDR3 is CSATGTTLYEQYF. In DNA form, the CDR3 reads TGCAGTGCTACCGGGACTACATTATACGAGCAGTACTTC.

This rearrangement joins TRBV7-9 to TRBJ2-7; D is unclear. Germline V gene data show CDR1 as SEHNR and CDR2 as FQNEAQ (reference sequence). With 6 bases removed from V and 3 bases from J, the gap between germline ends came to 12 bases. This CDR3 has 13 amino acids. CDR3 nucleotide sequence: TGTGCCAGCAGACTTATGTCGGGCTACGAGCAGTACTTC. Protein product: CASRLMSGYEQYF.

This chain links TRBV28 with TRBJ1-6, with TRBD1 as a possible D gene (5 bases). The CDR3 is 14 residues long. Germline V gene data show CDR1 as MDHEN and CDR2 as SYDVKM. V was clipped by 10 bases and J by 8 bases, with 18 bases between them. The CDR3 sequence is CATLSGTAYSPLHF. CDR3 DNA sequence: TGTGCCACCCTTAGCGGGACCGCTTATTCACCCCTCCACTTT.

This clonotype was seen just once. The genes are TRBV2 and TRBJ1-2; no definite D call. The V and J ends lost 7 bases and 5 bases respectively, with 11 bases between them. There are 12 residues in the CDR3. Per germline, CDR1 SNHLY and CDR2 FYNNEI. CDR3 residues: CASTGDRYGYTF. CDR3 sequence (DNA): TGTGCCAGCACCGGGGATCGATATGGCTACACCTTC.